These 20 T cell receptor beta chains were sequenced from one sample in a study of Ad26.COV2.S vaccination and SARS-CoV-2 variants. Specified treatment: about 20 received Ad26.COV2.S at low or high dose, single or two shots; 5 received placebo; per-sample allocation not given. Sampling took place 63 days after the first vaccine or placebo injection. The method was immunoSEQ multiplex PCR; TCRdb's version includes in-frame clones alone and lacks a portion of them. The sample carries 200,000 to 250,000 clones, roughly 90% recorded once. Source: peripheral blood, taken in a trial of Ad26.COV2.S vaccine versus placebo. These TCRs come from a person between 18 and 65 years old who received the Ad26.COV2.S COVID-19 vaccine or a placebo.

This clone was found once. The chain carries TRBV7-2 and TRBJ2-2, with D unresolved. Germline V gives CDR1 SGHTA, CDR2 FQGNSA. The CDR3 runs to 13 residues. V lost 4 bases, J lost 2 bases, and 5 bases lay in between. The CDR3 DNA is TGTGCCAGCAGCTCCTACAACACCGGGGAGCTGTTTTTT. The encoded protein is CASSSYNTGELFF.

The chain carries TRBV3-1 (or the pseudogene TRBV3-2) and TRBJ2-7; D remains unclear. This CDR3 is 14 amino acids long. V dropped 2 bases and J dropped 3 bases, with 11 bases sitting between them. In germline, CDR1 is LGHDT, CDR2 YNNKEL (reference sequence). CDR3 nucleotide sequence: TGTGCCAGCAGCCAACTTGGAAGAGGCTACGAGCAGTACTTC. Protein product: CASSQLGRGYEQYF.

The V call is TRBV14, the J call TRBJ1-3, with 7 nucleotides matching TRBD1. V lost 3 bases to trimming and J lost 3 bases; unmatched junction nucleotides: 5. The germline V gene has CDR1 SGHDN and CDR2 FVKESK. The CDR3 has 15 residues. The CDR3 sequence is CASSHRGGRGNTIYF. CDR3 nucleotides: TGTGCCAGCAGCCACCGAGGGGGCCGTGGAAACACCATATATTTT.

This clone turned up a few times. The chain uses TRBV5-1 and TRBJ2-2, with D tentatively TRBD2 (5 bases). With 0 bases removed from V and 5 bases from J, the gap between germline ends came to 8 bases. The length of the CDR3 is 14 residues. Germline loops: CDR1 SGHRS, CDR2 YFSETQ. The CDR3 region has the DNA TGCGCCAGCAGCTTGGGTGGACTTACCGGGGAGCTGTTTTTT. It is translated as CASSLGGLTGELFF.

The J gene is TRBJ2-5, the V gene TRBV20-1; 10 bases map to TRBD1. This CDR3 region has 13 residues. After removal of 3 bases from V and 5 bases from J, the junction contained 3 bases not matched to a gene. The germline CDR1 and CDR2 sequences are DFQATT and SNEGSKA (reference sequence). CDR3 protein: CSASRQGAETQYF. In nucleotides, the CDR3 is TGCAGTGCTAGTCGACAGGGGGCCGAGACCCAGTACTTC.

In its sample, this clone was seen a few times. The chain employs TRBV30 and TRBJ2-7; D is possibly TRBD1 (5 bases). The V gene lost 6 bases and the J gene lost 0 bases, with 9 bases spanning the gap. The germline V gene has CDR1 GTSNPN and CDR2 SVGIG (reference sequence). The CDR3 runs 12 residues. The CDR3 loop reads CACDQGSYEQYF. The CDR3 nucleotides read TGTGCCTGCGACCAGGGCTCCTACGAGCAGTACTTC.

The DNA for the CDR3 is TGTGCCAGCAGCTTCGTAGGCTATGACACCGGGGAGCTGTTTTTT. Encoded protein: CASSFVGYDTGELFF. The rearrangement links TRBV7-9 to TRBJ2-2, with D unresolved. Looked up from germline, CDR1 is SEHNR and CDR2 is FQNEAQ (reference sequence). Trimming removed 3 bases from V and 3 bases from J, with 11 bases in between. The CDR3 spans 15 residues.

Only one count was recorded for this clone. The genes are TRBV7-6 and TRBJ1-1, with D unresolved. The V end was cut by 5 bases, the J end by 0 bases, with 13 bases between. CDR3 length: 15 amino acids. Germline loops: CDR1 SGHVS, CDR2 FNYEAQ. CDR3 sequence: CASSPGGGLNTEAFF. In nucleotides, the CDR3 is TGTGCCAGCAGCCCCGGTGGAGGATTGAACACTGAAGCTTTCTTT.

This sequence joins TRBV5-8 and TRBJ2-1, with 11 bases matching TRBD2. V lost 4 bases, J lost 0 bases, and 6 bases stayed unmatched. Germline V CDR1 and CDR2: SGHTS, YDEGEE. CDR3 length equals 17 residues. CDR3 sequence reads: CASSVLAGGPSYNEQFF. The CDR3 DNA reads TGTGCCAGCAGCGTATTAGCGGGAGGGCCCTCCTACAATGAGCAGTTCTTC.

A single count supports this clone. The rearrangement links TRBV7-8 to TRBJ1-5; the match to TRBD1 covers 10 bases. Per the germline V gene, CDR1 is SGHVS and CDR2 is FQNEAQ. The CDR3 is 16 residues long. J lost 1 base, V lost 4 bases, and 4 bases had no gene match. This CDR3 is CASSSWGQGSNQPQHF. The CDR3 DNA sequence: TGTGCCAGCAGCTCTTGGGGACAGGGGAGCAATCAGCCCCAGCATTTT. Full variable domain (missing parts from reference TRBV7-8 and TRBJ1-5): GAGVSQSPRYKVAKRGQDVALRCDPISGHVSLFWYQQALGQGPEFLTYFQNEAQLDKSGLPSDRFFAERPEGSVSTLKIQRTQQEDSAVYLCASSSWGQGSNQPQHFGDGTRLSIL.

The V gene is TRBV4-3, the J gene TRBJ2-7, with 9 bases that match TRBD2. The CDR3 totals 15 residues. With V trimmed by 0 bases and J by 4 bases, 4 bases remained unmatched. Germline V gene lookup returns CDR1 LGHNA and CDR2 YSLEER. The CDR3 DNA sequence: TGCGCCAGCAGCCAAGATTCCACTAGCGGGTACGAGCAGTACTTC. Translation: CASSQDSTSGYEQYF.

The CDR3 DNA is TGTGCCAGCAGCTTAGGAACAGGTGGGGCCTACGAGCAGTACTTC. Residues: CASSLGTGGAYEQYF. The chain is built from TRBV7-2 and TRBJ2-7; D may be TRBD1 (5 bases). Germline CDR1 SGHTA, CDR2 FQGNSA. CDR3 length: 15 amino acids. The V and J ends lost 1 base and 2 bases respectively, with 12 bases between them.

This sequence joins TRBV3-1 (or the pseudogene TRBV3-2) and TRBJ2-7; D unclear. Germline values: CDR1 LGHDT, CDR2 YNNKEL (reference sequence). The CDR3 has 15 amino acids. V lost 0 bases, J lost 2 bases, and 11 bases lay in between. The CDR3 protein is CASSQDRSPAYEQYF. The CDR3 DNA sequence: TGTGCCAGCAGCCAAGATCGGAGTCCGGCCTACGAGCAGTACTTC.

V usage is TRBV4-2 and J usage is TRBJ2-3; possibly TRBD1 or TRBD2 for D (5 bases each). This CDR3 comprises 15 residues. Germline V CDR1 and CDR2: LGHNA, YNFKEQ. V shed 1 base and J shed 7 bases, with 15 bases lying between them. The CDR3: CASSQGSGTGYTQYF. Here the CDR3 DNA reads TGTGCCAGCAGCCAAGGGTCAGGGACCGGGTATACGCAGTATTTT.

The CDR3 DNA sequence: TGTGCCAGCAGCTTATGGGCTAGCGGGCTGTCGGGAGATACGCAGTATTTT. This gives the protein CASSLWASGLSGDTQYF. The chain joins TRBV7-6 to TRBJ2-3; 8 bases fit TRBD2. The junction had 12 bases not matched to a gene; V was cut back by 2 bases and J by 5 bases. The CDR3 sequence is 17 residues long. Germline CDR1 and CDR2: SGHVS and FNYEAQ.

The gene calls are TRBV4-3 and TRBJ2-7; 8 bases align to TRBD1. Per the germline V gene, CDR1 is LGHNA and CDR2 is YSLEER. Trimming cost V 3 bases and J 0 bases; bases outside gene matches: 1. The CDR3 consists of 14 residues. CDR3 protein: CASSQGQDSYEQYF. Written as DNA, the CDR3 is TGCGCCAGCAGCCAGGGACAGGACTCCTACGAGCAGTACTTC.

As concerns this clone: The identical CDR3 is also encoded by other nucleotide sequences in the sample. The chain is built from TRBV28 and TRBJ2-7; 10 positions match TRBD1. The V gene end was trimmed by 4 bases and the J gene end by 5 bases; junction bases not matched to a gene: 8. The CDR3 spans 15 residues. Germline values: CDR1 MDHEN, CDR2 SYDVKM. This chain's CDR3 is CASSSPRGQGNEQYF. CDR3 DNA sequence: TGTGCCAGCAGTTCACCCCGGGGACAGGGGAACGAGCAGTACTTC.

CDR3 DNA: TGTGCCAGCAGCTTGGAACAGGGGGCGCGTGGTGGCTACACCTTC. It encodes CASSLEQGARGGYTF. The J gene is TRBJ1-2, the V gene TRBV5-5, with TRBD1 matching 9 bases. The CDR3 loop spans 15 amino acids. Looked up from germline, CDR1 is SGHKS and CDR2 is YYEKEE (reference sequence). The V segment lost 0 bases and the J segment 7 bases; nucleotides outside the gene matches: 7.

V gene TRBV5-4 combines with J gene TRBJ2-5; 7 bases align to TRBD1. J lost 3 bases, V lost 5 bases, and 4 bases had no gene match. The CDR3 runs 13 residues. CDR1 is SGHNT, CDR2 YYREEE, per germline (reference sequence). The CDR3 DNA reads as TGTGCCAGCAGGCGCACAGGGGAAGAGACCCAGTACTTC. Translated: CASRRTGEETQYF.

This chain uses TRBV19 with TRBJ2-7; 8 bases line up with TRBD1. From germline, CDR1 is LNHDA and CDR2 SQIVND (reference sequence). Trimming removed 3 bases from V and 9 bases from J; junction bases left unmatched: 13. The CDR3 runs to 15 residues. The CDR3 reads CASSMSGTGGLGQYF. In DNA form, the CDR3 reads TGTGCCAGTAGTATGTCAGGGACAGGAGGACTCGGGCAGTACTTC. The whole variable domain, remainder taken from reference TRBV19 and TRBJ2-7, is DGGITQSPKYLFRKEGQNVTLSCEQNLNHDAMYWYRQDPGQGLRLIYYSQIVNDFQKGDIAEGYSVSREKKESFPLTVTSAQKNPTAFYLCASSMSGTGGLGQYFGPGTRLTVT.